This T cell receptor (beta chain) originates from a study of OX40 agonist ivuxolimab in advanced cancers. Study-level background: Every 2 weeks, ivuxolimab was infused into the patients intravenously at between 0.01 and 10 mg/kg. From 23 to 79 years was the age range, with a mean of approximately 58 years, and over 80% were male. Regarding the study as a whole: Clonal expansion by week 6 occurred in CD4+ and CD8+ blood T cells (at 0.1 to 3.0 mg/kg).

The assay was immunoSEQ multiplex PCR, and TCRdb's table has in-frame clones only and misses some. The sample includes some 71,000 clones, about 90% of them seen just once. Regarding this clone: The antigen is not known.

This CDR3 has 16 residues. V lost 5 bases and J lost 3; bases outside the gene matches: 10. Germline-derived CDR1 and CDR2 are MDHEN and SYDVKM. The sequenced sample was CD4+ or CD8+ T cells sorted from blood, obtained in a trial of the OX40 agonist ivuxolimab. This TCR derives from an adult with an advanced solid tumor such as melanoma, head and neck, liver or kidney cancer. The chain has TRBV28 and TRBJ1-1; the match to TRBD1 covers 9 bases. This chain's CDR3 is CASSVPGQGWDTEAFF. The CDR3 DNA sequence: TGTGCCAGCAGTGTCCCGGGACAGGGATGGGACACTGAAGCTTTCTTT.